The clone carrying this T cell receptor beta chain was picked up one time. Measured with immunoSEQ multiplex PCR; TCRdb has only the in-frame clones, and not every one. The sample shows about 710,000 clones, 87% of them seen only once. This sample is drawn from a study of shared T cell receptors in the human thymus. The germline CDR1 and CDR2 sequences are LNHDA and SQIVND (reference sequence). CDR3 length: 15 residues. Trimming took 8 bases from V and 4 from J; bases not matched to a gene: 11. These data were also reused for a study on human thymus T cells. As that study records: Thymus pieces cut out during corrective heart surgery were the tissue that was used. Related research described strongly overlapping thymic repertoires in unrelated people.

The source material was thymocytes. The chain is built from TRBV19 and TRBJ2-1, with 7 bases matching TRBD1. The sequence was obtained from a boy in the first two years of life with a congenital heart defect. CDR3 sequence reads: CASASRDSPYNEQFF. CDR3 in DNA: TGTGCCAGTGCATCCCGGGACAGTCCATACAATGAGCAGTTCTTC.